This TCR beta chain was sequenced in a study of blood T cell repertoires in COVID-19. Produced via immunoSEQ multiplex PCR; TCRdb's table is partial and in-frame only. The profile shows around 80,000 clones, about 87% of them singletons. This CDR3 has 17 amino acids. In germline, CDR1 is SGHVS, CDR2 FNYEAQ. With 5 bases clipped from V and 2 bases from J, the junction kept 4 bases outside the gene matches. The chain recombines TRBV7-6 with TRBJ2-3; 16 bases are a match to TRBD2. Material: peripheral blood. The clonotype was recovered from a man older than 75 with active or convalescent COVID-19. CDR3 sequence: CASSEGLAGGYTDTQYF. In DNA form, the CDR3 reads TGTGCCAGCAGCGAGGGACTAGCGGGAGGGTACACAGATACGCAGTATTTT.